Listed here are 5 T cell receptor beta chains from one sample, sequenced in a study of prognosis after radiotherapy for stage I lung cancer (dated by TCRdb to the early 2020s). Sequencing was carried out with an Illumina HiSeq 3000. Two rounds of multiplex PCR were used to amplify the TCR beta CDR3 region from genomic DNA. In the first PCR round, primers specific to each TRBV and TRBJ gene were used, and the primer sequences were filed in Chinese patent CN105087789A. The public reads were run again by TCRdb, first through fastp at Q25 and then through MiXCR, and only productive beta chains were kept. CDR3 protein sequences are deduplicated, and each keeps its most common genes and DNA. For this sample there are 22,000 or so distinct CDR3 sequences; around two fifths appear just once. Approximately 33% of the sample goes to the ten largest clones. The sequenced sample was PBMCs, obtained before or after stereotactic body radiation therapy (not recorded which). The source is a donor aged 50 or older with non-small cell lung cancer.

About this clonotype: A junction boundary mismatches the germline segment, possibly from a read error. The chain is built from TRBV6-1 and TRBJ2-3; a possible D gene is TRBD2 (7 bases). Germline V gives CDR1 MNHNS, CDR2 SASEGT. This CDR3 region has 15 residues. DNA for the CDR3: TGTGCCAGCGTAGTGGGGGGGCGGACCACATATACGCAGTATTTT. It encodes CASVVGGRTTYTQYF.

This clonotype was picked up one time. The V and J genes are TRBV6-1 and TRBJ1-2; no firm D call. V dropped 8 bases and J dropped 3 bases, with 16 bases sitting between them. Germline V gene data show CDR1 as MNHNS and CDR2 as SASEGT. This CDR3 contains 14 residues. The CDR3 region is CASSGRAGDYGYTF. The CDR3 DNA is TGTGCCAGCTCCGGAAGGGCCGGGGACTATGGCTACACCTTC.

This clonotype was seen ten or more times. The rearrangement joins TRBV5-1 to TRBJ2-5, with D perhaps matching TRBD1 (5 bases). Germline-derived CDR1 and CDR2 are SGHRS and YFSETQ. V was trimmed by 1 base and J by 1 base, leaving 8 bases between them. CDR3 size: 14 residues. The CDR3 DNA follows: TGCGCCAGCAGCTTGACAGGAATCCAAGAGACCCAGTACTTC. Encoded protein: CASSLTGIQETQYF.

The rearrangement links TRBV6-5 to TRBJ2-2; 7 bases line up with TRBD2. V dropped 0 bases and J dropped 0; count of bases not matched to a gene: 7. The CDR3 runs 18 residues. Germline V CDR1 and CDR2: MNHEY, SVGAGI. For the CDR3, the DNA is TGTGCCAGCAGTTACTCGAGAGTAGCGGGCGCGAACACCGGGGAGCTGTTTTTT. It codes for CASSYSRVAGANTGELFF.

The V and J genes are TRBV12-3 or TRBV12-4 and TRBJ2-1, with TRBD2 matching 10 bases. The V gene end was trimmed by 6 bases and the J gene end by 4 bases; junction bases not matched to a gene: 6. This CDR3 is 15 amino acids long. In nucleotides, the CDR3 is TGTGCCAGCAGACAAACTAGCGGGAAATACAATGAGCAGTTCTTC. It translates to CASRQTSGKYNEQFF.